The 17 T cell receptor beta chains given below trace back to one sample, sequenced in a study of T cell responses to AZD1222 COVID-19 vaccine. Produced via immunoSEQ multiplex PCR; TCRdb's table is partial and in-frame only. The repertoire consists of tens of thousands of clones, with around nine tenths occurring once and the leading ten covering roughly 8.3%. This material consisted of peripheral blood, taken on day 0 of AZD1222 vaccination. Every receptor here comes from an adult in good health.

CDR3 coding DNA: TGTGCCAGCAGCTTAGGGTCCCAGCGGGAGTCAGCCGGGGAGCTGTTTTTT. Translation: CASSLGSQRESAGELFF. The chain has TRBV7-9 and TRBJ2-2; 8 bases are shared with TRBD2. J lost 6 bases, V lost 1 base, and 10 bases had no gene match. Germline CDR1 is SEHNR and CDR2 is FQNEAQ (reference sequence). The CDR3 totals 17 residues.

The chain is built from TRBV7-9 and TRBJ1-1; TRBD1 matches 11 bases. Per germline, CDR1 SEHNR and CDR2 FQNEAQ (reference sequence). Trimming at V came to 5 bases and at J to 4 bases, leaving 6 bases not matched to a gene. The CDR3 is 15 residues long. CDR3 DNA: TGTGCCAGCAGCCCCGGACAGGGGGCGTCCACTGAAGCTTTCTTT. This gives the protein CASSPGQGASTEAFF.

Written as DNA, the CDR3 is TGCGCCAGCAGCTTGCGACAGGGGGCCTACAATGAGCAGTTCTTC. Protein: CASSLRQGAYNEQFF. The rearrangement uses TRBV5-1 and TRBJ2-1; 9 nucleotides match TRBD1. The length of the CDR3 is 15 residues. The germline gives CDR1 SGHRS, CDR2 YFSETQ. V lost 1 base and J lost 2; bases outside the gene matches: 1.

The J gene is TRBJ2-4, the V gene TRBV4-2; D is unclear. The CDR3 contains 17 residues. Trimming removed 0 bases from V and 0 bases from J, with 12 bases in between. Germline V gene lookup returns CDR1 LGHNA and CDR2 YNFKEQ. CDR3 region: CASSQDTASSAKNIQYF. The CDR3 DNA reads TGTGCCAGCAGCCAAGATACGGCGTCCTCAGCCAAAAACATTCAGTACTTC.

The chain employs TRBV14 and TRBJ2-2, with 14 bases aligning to TRBD2. CDR1 is SGHDN and CDR2 is FVKESK in the germline V gene. V dropped 1 base and J dropped 6; count of bases not matched to a gene: 4. The CDR3 runs 17 residues. CDR3: CASSQVPGLAGAGELFF. Written as DNA, the CDR3 is TGTGCCAGCAGCCAAGTTCCGGGACTAGCGGGAGCCGGGGAGCTGTTTTTT.

This chain uses TRBV7-2 with TRBJ2-7, with a tentative D call TRBD2 (6 bases). The CDR3 consists of 13 residues. CDR1 is SGHTA and CDR2 is FQGNSA in the germline V gene. Trimming cost V 4 bases and J 2 bases, with 9 bases left between them. In DNA form, the CDR3 reads TGTGCCAGCAGCTATAGCGGAACCTACGAGCAGTACTTC. It specifies CASSYSGTYEQYF.

The chain has TRBV19 and TRBJ1-4; D call uncertain. The V gene's germline CDR1 is LNHDA and CDR2 SQIVND (reference sequence). Trimming removed 2 bases from V and 8 bases from J, with 9 bases in between. The CDR3 totals 13 residues. CDR3 nucleotides: TGTGCCAGTAGTATATCCCTCCACGAAAAACTGTTTTTT. Translating gives CASSISLHEKLFF.

The chain carries TRBV19 and TRBJ2-5; TRBD2 matches 12 bases. V was pared by 4 bases and J by 5 bases, with 2 bases of the junction left unmatched. The germline V gene has CDR1 LNHDA and CDR2 SQIVND (reference sequence). This CDR3 region has 14 residues. The CDR3 coding sequence is TGTGCCAGTAGTACTACTAGCGGGAGGGAGACCCAGTACTTC. This sequence encodes CASSTTSGRETQYF.

This clone appeared a single time. A read error may produce the germline difference seen at one junction end. CDR3 DNA sequence: TGTGCCAGCAGTCCCCTACTAGCGGGAGGTAACAGCGGGGAGCTGTTTTTT. Translated: CASSPLLAGGNSGELFF. The chain is built from TRBV6-2 or TRBV6-3 and TRBJ2-2; TRBD2 agrees at 12 bases. This CDR3 has 17 residues. Germline CDR1 is MNHEY and CDR2 is SVGEGT.

J is TRBJ2-7 and V is TRBV13; D possibly corresponds to TRBD1 (6 bases). This CDR3 is built from 17 residues. Trimming took off 5 bases at V and 0 bases at J, with 20 bases between the two ends. Germline CDR1 PRHDT, CDR2 FYEKMQ (reference sequence). The CDR3: CASSLRPGATSSYEQYF. The CDR3 DNA reads TGTGCCAGCAGCCTCAGGCCAGGGGCTACAAGCTCCTACGAGCAGTACTTC.

Concerning this clone itself: The same CDR3 also results from other DNA sequences found in this sample. This sequence joins TRBV29-1 and TRBJ1-2; 10 nucleotides line up with TRBD1. Trimming took 4 bases from V and 4 from J; bases not matched to a gene: 15. CDR1 SQVTM and CDR2 ANQGSEA come from the germline V gene. This CDR3 is 17 amino acids long. The CDR3 DNA reads TGCAGCGTTGGAGGGCTCCGGGACAGGGGTTTGGTCTATGGCTACACCTTC. It translates to CSVGGLRDRGLVYGYTF.

This clone has more than one count but fewer than ten. The chain joins TRBV7-8 to TRBJ1-1; 12 nucleotides line up with TRBD1. V was pared by 3 bases and J by 1 base, with 6 bases of the junction left unmatched. This CDR3 has 17 amino acids. Looked up from germline, CDR1 is SGHVS and CDR2 is FQNEAQ. The CDR3 loop is CASSFPGTGGANTEAFF. CDR3 nucleotide sequence: TGTGCCAGCAGCTTCCCTGGGACAGGGGGCGCGAACACTGAAGCTTTCTTT.

The rearrangement uses TRBV30 and TRBJ1-4, with D tentatively TRBD1 (5 bases). CDR1 is GTSNPN, CDR2 SVGIG, per germline (reference sequence). V was cut by 0 bases and J by 5 bases, with 13 bases left in between. The CDR3 has 15 amino acids. CDR3 nucleotides: TGTGCCTGGAGTGTACGTGATCCAGGGAATGAAAAACTGTTTTTT. It specifies CAWSVRDPGNEKLFF. The full variable domain, its missing parts supplied by reference TRBV30 and TRBJ1-4, is SQTIHQWPATLVQPVGSPLSLECTVEGTSNPNLYWYRQAAGRGLQLLFYSVGIGQISSEVPQNLSASRPQDRQFILSSKKLLLSDSGFYLCAWSVRDPGNEKLFFGSGTQLSVL.

The chain employs TRBV10-2 and TRBJ1-2; tentatively, D is TRBD1 (5 bases). This CDR3 contains 15 residues. The ends were cut back, 5 bases at V and 5 bases at J, with 18 bases in the middle. Germline CDR1 and CDR2: WSHSY and SAAADI. CDR3 sequence: CASSPPPGAGYGYTF. The CDR3 DNA is TGCGCCAGCAGTCCCCCCCCCGGGGCTGGGTATGGCTACACCTTC.

The chain links TRBV7-6 to TRBJ2-3, with a weak D call TRBD1 (7 bases). The V end was cut by 4 bases, the J end by 3 bases, with 29 bases between. This CDR3 spans 20 amino acids. Germline loops: CDR1 SGHVS, CDR2 FNYEAQ. The CDR3 sequence is CASSSNPTDREVRSTDTQYF. The CDR3 DNA sequence: TGTGCCAGCAGCTCAAACCCTACCGACAGGGAGGTCAGATCTACAGATACGCAGTATTTT.

This clone was picked up a small number of times. This chain links TRBV6-4 with TRBJ2-1; 12 nucleotides line up with TRBD2. Germline lookup yields CDR1 MRHNA and CDR2 SNTAGT. CDR3 length: 14 residues. J was trimmed by 6 bases and V by 3 bases; bases with no gene match: 0. CDR3 bases: TGTGCCAGCAGTGAGGGACTAGCGGGCAATGAGCAGTTCTTC. Encoded protein: CASSEGLAGNEQFF.

V is TRBV13 and J is TRBJ2-5; maybe TRBD2 (5 bases). Germline CDR1 PRHDT, CDR2 FYEKMQ (reference sequence). V lost 5 bases, J lost 0 bases, and 19 bases lay in between. The CDR3 runs 17 residues. Here the CDR3 reads CASSDRASGDHQETQYF. The DNA of the CDR3 is TGTGCCAGCAGCGACCGCGCGAGCGGAGACCACCAAGAGACCCAGTACTTC.